The rows below give T cell receptor beta chains drawn from one sample of a study of memory CD8 T cells in hepatitis C reinfection. Libraries were prepared by immunoSEQ multiplex PCR; TCRdb keeps only in-frame clonotypes and omits some of them. In the table there are tens of thousands of clones, about nine tenths of which are singletons. Sequenced material: naive CD8+ T cells sorted from blood. The receptor set was obtained from a man aged 18 to 30 with hepatitis C virus infection. Each CDR3 is given with its conserved first and last residue. Each record gives: D gene, clone size, J gene, V gene, CDR3 protein, CDR3 DNA. D genes are given only for firm matches. Size values are once, few and many counts, or a class for expanded clones, and some rows have none.

TRBD2	NA	TRBJ2-1	TRBV7-9	CASSRGLAGTGGDNEQFF	TGTGCCAGCAGTAGGGGACTAGCGGGCACCGGGGGCGACAATGAGCAGTTCTTC
TRBD2	NA	TRBJ2-7	TRBV7-6	CASSEGLAGSYEQYF	TGTGCCAGCAGCGAGGGACTAGCGGGATCCTACGAGCAGTACTTC
TRBD1	NA	TRBJ1-1	TRBV7-9	CASSQPGQDPEAFF	TGTGCCAGCAGCCAGCCCGGACAGGACCCTGAAGCTTTCTTT
TRBD1	NA	TRBJ1-4	TRBV28	CASGTGNSATNEKLFF	TGTGCCAGCGGGACAGGGAACTCTGCAACTAATGAAAAACTGTTTTTT
TRBD2	once	TRBJ2-1	TRBV11-1	CASSLPASGNEQFF	TGTGCCAGCAGCTTACCGGCTAGCGGGAACGAGCAGTTCTTC
NA	NA	TRBJ1-4	TRBV7-7	CASSLVPGRTYATNEKLFF	TGTGCCAGCAGCTTAGTCCCAGGCCGCACCTATGCAACTAATGAAAAACTGTTTTTT
NA	NA	TRBJ1-2	TRBV29-1	CSVEATEKEGYTF	TGCAGCGTTGAAGCGACTGAGAAGGAGGGCTACACCTTC
NA	NA	TRBJ2-5	TRBV13	CASSLETGSLTETQYF	TGTGCCAGCAGCTTAGAAACAGGCAGTTTGACGGAGACCCAGTACTTC
TRBD2	NA	TRBJ2-7	TRBV5-4	CASSLGAGGSYEQYF	TGTGCCAGCAGCCTGGGGGCGGGAGGGTCCTACGAGCAGTACTTC
TRBD2	NA	TRBJ2-1	TRBV5-3	CARSLGLAGGPPYNEQFF	TGTGCCAGAAGCTTGGGACTAGCGGGGGGGCCGCCCTACAATGAGCAGTTCTTC
TRBD1	NA	TRBJ2-1	TRBV7-9	CASSLADRVYNEQFF	TGTGCCAGCAGCTTAGCGGACAGGGTTTACAATGAGCAGTTCTTC
TRBD2	NA	TRBJ2-7	TRBV6-5	CASRVAGGPREQYF	TGTGCCAGCAGGGTAGCGGGAGGGCCAAGGGAGCAGTACTTC
NA	NA	TRBJ2-7	TRBV25-1	CASSPLGHSYEQYF	TGTGCCAGCAGTCCTCTAGGACACTCCTACGAGCAGTACTTC
TRBD1	NA	TRBJ2-2	TRBV5-6	CASSLWATGGLPGELFF	TGTGCCAGCAGCTTGTGGGCGACAGGGGGGTTGCCCGGGGAGCTGTTTTTT
TRBD2	NA	TRBJ2-3	TRBV28	CASSLAGALSDTQYF	TGTGCCAGCAGTTTAGCGGGAGCGCTCTCAGATACGCAGTATTTT
TRBD2	NA	TRBJ2-3	TRBV11-2	CASSGLAGESTDTQYF	TGTGCCAGCAGCGGACTAGCGGGAGAGAGCACAGATACGCAGTATTTT
NA	NA	TRBJ2-7	TRBV29-1	CSVLGHKGEQYF	TGCAGCGTTCTAGGACACAAGGGCGAGCAGTACTTC
TRBD1	NA	TRBJ1-6	TRBV6-5	CASRDRVYNSPLHF	TGTGCCAGCAGAGACAGGGTCTATAATTCACCCCTCCACTTT
TRBD1	NA	TRBJ2-1	TRBV5-1	CASSWFGQDNEQFF	TGCGCCAGCAGCTGGTTTGGACAGGACAATGAGCAGTTCTTC
NA	NA	TRBJ2-1	TRBV10-2	CASSELRRWFF	TGCGCCAGCAGTGAGTTAAGGAGATGGTTCTTC
TRBD2	NA	TRBJ2-3	TRBV6-5	CASSYSLAGPDTQYF	TGTGCCAGCAGTTACTCTCTAGCGGGACCAGATACGCAGTATTTT
NA	NA	TRBJ2-7	TRBV7-2	CASSLYYEQYF	TGTGCCAGCAGCCTGTACTACGAGCAGTACTTC
TRBD2	NA	TRBJ2-2	TRBV6-1	CASSATGPSGGLNTGELFF	TGTGCCAGCAGTGCCACGGGACCTAGCGGGGGCCTGAACACCGGGGAGCTGTTTTTT
TRBD2	NA	TRBJ2-1	TRBV2	CASPILAGEGNEQFF	TGTGCCAGCCCTATTCTAGCGGGAGAGGGGAATGAGCAGTTCTTC
NA	NA	TRBJ1-1	TRBV30	CAWSLGNTEAFF	TGTGCCTGGAGTCTCGGGAACACTGAAGCTTTCTTT
TRBD1	NA	TRBJ1-5	TRBV2	CASSGDRRPNQPQHF	TGTGCCAGCAGTGGGGACAGGCGCCCGAATCAGCCCCAGCATTTT
TRBD2	NA	TRBJ2-6	TRBV5-6	CASSFSSGDVLTF	TGTGCCAGCAGTTTCTCAAGCGGGGACGTCCTGACTTTC
TRBD2	NA	TRBJ2-3	TRBV4-1	CASSHLAGGKTDTQYF	TGCGCCAGCAGCCACCTAGCGGGAGGTAAAACAGATACGCAGTATTTT
NA	NA	TRBJ1-1	TRBV27	CASSWGANTEAFF	TGTGCCAGCAGTTGGGGCGCGAACACTGAAGCTTTCTTT
NA	NA	TRBJ1-1	TRBV4-1	CASSQVGGPRAFF	TGCGCCAGCAGCCAAGTAGGAGGTCCCAGAGCTTTCTTT
TRBD1	NA	TRBJ2-5	TRBV7-9	CASTPPGTGGEETQYF	TGTGCCAGCACCCCACCCGGGACAGGGGGCGAAGAGACCCAGTACTTC
TRBD1	NA	TRBJ1-1	TRBV4-1	CASSEQGYTEAFF	TGCGCCAGCAGCGAACAGGGGTACACTGAAGCTTTCTTT
TRBD1	NA	TRBJ2-1	TRBV7-8	CASSLGRDRGRIPYNEQFF	TGTGCCAGCAGCTTAGGCCGGGACAGGGGGCGTATCCCCTACAATGAGCAGTTCTTC
NA	NA	TRBJ1-4	TRBV7-9	CASSSGGVNEKLFF	TGTGCCAGCAGCTCCGGAGGGGTAAATGAAAAACTGTTTTTT
NA	NA	TRBJ2-7	TRBV27	CASSLSSAGEQYF	TGTGCCAGCAGTTTAAGTAGCGCGGGAGAGCAGTACTTC
TRBD1	NA	TRBJ2-3	TRBV4-1	CASSPPFTDRGWVDTQYF	TGCGCCAGCAGCCCACCCTTCACGGACAGGGGGTGGGTAGATACGCAGTATTTT
TRBD1	NA	TRBJ1-4	TRBV28	CASSEPSQGAVDEKLFF	TGTGCCAGCAGTGAACCCTCACAGGGGGCGGTCGATGAAAAACTGTTTTTT
NA	NA	TRBJ2-7	TRBV29-1	CSVVPVAAGSYEQYF	TGCAGCGTTGTCCCCGTGGCGGCAGGGTCCTACGAGCAGTACTTC
NA	NA	TRBJ1-1	TRBV29-1	CSVRTAMNTEAFF	TGCAGCGTCCGGACAGCCATGAACACTGAAGCTTTCTTT
NA	NA	TRBJ2-1	TRBV5-1	CASSLGQLPYNEQFF	TGCGCCAGCAGCTTGGGGCAGTTACCCTACAATGAGCAGTTCTTC
NA	NA	TRBJ1-1	TRBV10-1	CASSERGNTEAFF	TGCGCCAGCAGTGAGCGGGGGAACACTGAAGCTTTCTTT
NA	few	TRBJ1-1	TRBV13	CASSLTANTEAFF	TGTGCCAGCAGCCTTACAGCTAACACTGAAGCTTTCTTT
TRBD1	NA	TRBJ1-2	TRBV5-6	CASSLRPGQGRYGYTF	TGTGCCAGCAGCTTACGCCCCGGACAGGGAAGGTATGGCTACACCTTC
NA	NA	TRBJ1-4	TRBV7-2	CASSLVVTGNEKLFF	TGTGCCAGCAGCTTAGTGGTGACTGGGAATGAAAAACTGTTTTTT